Following are 21 T cell receptor beta chains from one sample sequenced in a study of neurological immune-mediated disorders. TCRdb reprocessed the 5' RACE reads via MiXCR and lists one record per CDR3 protein. The sample consists of 80,000 to 100,000 distinct CDR3 sequences, roughly 3.5% of them appearing once. What was sequenced was PBMCs. These receptor sequences come from a woman aged 50 to 60 with multiple sclerosis.

This rearrangement joins TRBV19 to TRBJ2-7; 7 bases line up with TRBD1. Germline CDR1 LNHDA, CDR2 SQIVND (reference sequence). With 4 bases clipped from V and 2 bases from J, the junction kept 11 bases outside the gene matches. The CDR3 is made up of 16 amino acids. The DNA of the CDR3 is TGTGCCAGTAGTACTCCCGACAGGGTCCGCCCCTACGAGCAGTACTTC. Protein sequence: CASSTPDRVRPYEQYF.

This clonotype was recorded at least ten times. The chain recombines TRBV6-2 or TRBV6-3 with TRBJ2-4; D is unresolved. The CDR3 extends over 13 amino acids. Trimming took off 6 bases at V and 5 bases at J, with 11 bases between the two ends. From germline, CDR1 is MNHEY and CDR2 SVGEGT. The CDR3 sequence: CASSLHPENIQYF. Written as DNA, the CDR3 is TGTGCCAGCAGCCTACACCCGGAAAACATTCAGTACTTC.

The sample holds many counts of this clonotype. The chain's CDR3 is CASRPDSWTSTDTQYF. The DNA of the CDR3 is TGTGCCAGCAGACCCGACAGCTGGACTAGCACAGATACGCAGTATTTT. The V call is TRBV12-3 or TRBV12-4, the J call TRBJ2-3; D could derive from TRBD1 or TRBD2 (5 bases each). Trimming took off 6 bases at V and 0 bases at J, with 16 bases between the two ends. The CDR3 extends over 16 amino acids.

In its sample, this clonotype was seen many times. The chain couples TRBV12-3 or TRBV12-4 to TRBJ2-3; 7 positions agree with TRBD2. Unmatched junction bases numbered 2, after V lost 6 bases and J lost 2 bases. CDR3 length equals 13 residues. DNA for the CDR3: TGTGCCAGCAGGCTAGCGGCCACAGATACGCAGTATTTT. Protein: CASRLAATDTQYF.

In this sample, this clonotype turned up many times. The chain combines TRBV3-1 with TRBJ2-3; D call uncertain. Germline assignment: CDR1 LGHDT and CDR2 YNNKEL (reference sequence). The CDR3 extends over 14 amino acids. The germline V and J ends were trimmed by 4 bases and 1 base, with 9 bases remaining between them. The CDR3 here is CASSPTLGTDTQYF. The CDR3 nucleotides read TGTGCCAGCAGCCCGACATTGGGCACAGATACGCAGTATTTT.

There are many counts of this clonotype. The chain couples TRBV6-5 to TRBJ2-2, with 7 positions matching TRBD1. Germline-derived CDR1 and CDR2 are MNHEY and SVGAGI. J lost 1 base, V lost 7 bases, and 6 bases had no gene match. The CDR3 length is 15 residues. CDR3 in DNA: TGTGCCAGCAACTACCGGGACAGGAACACCGGGGAGCTGTTTTTT. This gives the protein CASNYRDRNTGELFF.

This clonotype showed up many times. V gene TRBV20-1 combines with J gene TRBJ2-1; 8 bases map to TRBD1. Germline V gene lookup returns CDR1 DFQATT and CDR2 SNEGSKA (reference sequence). Unmatched junction bases numbered 4, after V lost 2 bases and J lost 10 bases. This CDR3 comprises 12 residues. The CDR3: CSARPGGDEQFF. The DNA of the CDR3 is TGCAGTGCTAGACCAGGGGGCGACGAGCAGTTCTTC.

This clonotype has ten or more counts. V is TRBV20-1 and J is TRBJ1-4; D might be TRBD1 (6 bases). The germline V gene encodes CDR1 DFQATT and CDR2 SNEGSKA (reference sequence). The length of the CDR3 is 14 residues. V was pared by 2 bases and J by 8 bases, with 15 bases between. The CDR3 here is CSARRGAGHEKLFF. As DNA, the CDR3 is TGCAGTGCTAGAAGGGGGGCAGGGCACGAAAAACTGTTTTTT.

This clonotype showed up many times. In DNA, the CDR3 is TGTGCCAGCAGCATACAGGTGAGGAACACTGAAGCTTTCTTT. The encoded protein is CASSIQVRNTEAFF. The chain uses TRBV7-2 and TRBJ1-1, with D possibly TRBD1 on 5 matching bases. Trimming pared 5 bases from V and 1 base from J, leaving 11 bases between. This CDR3 has 14 residues. Germline values: CDR1 SGHTA, CDR2 FQGNSA. The variable domain in full, completed from reference TRBV7-2 and TRBJ1-1, reads GAGVSQSPSNKVTEKGKDVELRCDPISGHTALYWYRQSLGQGLEFLIYFQGNSAPDKSGLPSDRFSAERTGGSVSTLTIQRTQQEDSAVYLCASSIQVRNTEAFFGQGTRLTVV.

This clonotype was recorded at least ten times. The chain employs TRBV7-2 and TRBJ2-7, with 11 bases matching TRBD2. The germline CDR1 and CDR2 sequences are SGHTA and FQGNSA. Trimming cost V 2 bases and J 3 bases; bases outside gene matches: 6. The CDR3 length is 16 residues. The CDR3 DNA reads as TGTGCCAGCAGCTTAAATAGCGGGGGGGTAAGCTACGAGCAGTACTTC. Protein sequence: CASSLNSGGVSYEQYF.

This clonotype came up many times. The rearrangement uses TRBV4-3 and TRBJ2-7; 7 bases are shared with TRBD2. Germline trimming cut 0 bases from V and 1 base from J; bases unmatched to any gene: 3. The length of the CDR3 is 15 residues. CDR1 is LGHNA, CDR2 YSLEER, per germline. Written as DNA, the CDR3 is TGCGCCAGCAGCCAAGAGTGGGGGGGGTCCTACGAGCAGTACTTC. Amino acid sequence: CASSQEWGGSYEQYF.

This clonotype was detected ten times or more. V usage is TRBV12-3 or TRBV12-4 and J usage is TRBJ2-1; TRBD2 matches at 10 bases. The CDR3 covers 14 residues. With 1 base clipped from V and 7 bases from J, the junction kept 1 base outside the gene matches. The CDR3 loop reads CASSLGTSGNEQFF. The DNA of the CDR3 is TGTGCCAGCAGTTTAGGGACTAGCGGTAATGAGCAGTTCTTC.

This clonotype appeared many times. The DNA for the CDR3 is TGTGCCAGCGGATTGTTTAGCGGGACAGAGCAGTTCTTC. It encodes CASGLFSGTEQFF. The chain employs TRBV12-3 or TRBV12-4 and TRBJ2-1, with TRBD2 matching 8 bases. With V trimmed by 8 bases and J by 10 bases, 10 bases remained unmatched. The CDR3 loop spans 13 amino acids.

This clonotype was counted ten times or more. V gene TRBV12-3 or TRBV12-4 combines with J gene TRBJ2-2; 7 bases are a match to TRBD1. The trim removed 5 bases at V and 0 bases at J, leaving 6 bases unmatched. This CDR3 is 16 amino acids long. CDR3 in DNA: TGTGCCAGCAGTCAACGAGGGGGCTCGAACACCGGGGAGCTGTTTTTT. Translation: CASSQRGGSNTGELFF.

At least ten counts were recorded for this clonotype. The chain combines TRBV5-1 with TRBJ1-3; unclear D gene. V was cut by 4 bases and J by 3 bases, with 14 bases left in between. The germline V gene has CDR1 SGHRS and CDR2 YFSETQ. This CDR3 spans 15 amino acids. CDR3 residues: CASSQGSRIGNTIYF. For the CDR3, the DNA is TGCGCCAGCAGCCAAGGCAGCAGGATTGGAAACACCATATATTTT.

There are a few counts of this clonotype. A much bigger clone sits one base away, suggesting this may be a read error. J is TRBJ1-1 and V is TRBV10-3, with D hard to call. The germline CDR1 and CDR2 sequences are ENHRY and SYGVKD. This CDR3 contains 12 residues. The CDR3 nucleotides are TGTGACATCAGTGAAGGTAACACTGAAGCTTTCTTT. Translation gives CDISEGNTEAFF.

The table lists this clonotype with many counts. J is TRBJ2-1 and V is TRBV7-8, with 12 bases identical to TRBD1. Germline CDR1 SGHVS, CDR2 FQNEAQ. The V and J ends lost 4 bases and 8 bases, in that order; junction bases with no gene match: 6. The CDR3 has 15 residues. CDR3 loop: CASSYRDRGRDEQFF. CDR3 coding DNA: TGTGCCAGCAGCTACCGGGACAGGGGGCGCGATGAGCAGTTCTTC.

This clonotype was found many times. V usage is TRBV20-1 and J usage is TRBJ2-2, with D tentatively TRBD1 (7 bases). There are 16 residues in the CDR3. Germline CDR1 DFQATT, CDR2 SNEGSKA (reference sequence). V was clipped by 0 bases and J by 6 bases, with 17 bases between them. The CDR3 reads CSARDPMEGAAGELFF. DNA for the CDR3: TGCAGTGCTAGAGACCCCATGGAGGGGGCAGCCGGGGAGCTGTTTTTT.

There are many counts of this clonotype. The V gene is TRBV7-9, the J gene TRBJ2-2; D gene ambiguous. Trimming stripped 5 bases from V and 6 bases from J, with 13 bases between. This CDR3 has 14 residues. Per germline, CDR1 SEHNR and CDR2 FQNEAQ (reference sequence). The CDR3: CASSPPKLAGELFF. CDR3 DNA sequence: TGTGCCAGCAGCCCCCCGAAACTCGCCGGGGAGCTGTTTTTT.

This clonotype has a count of ten or more. The V and J genes are TRBV12-5 and TRBJ2-7, with D possibly TRBD2 on 5 matching bases. Trimming pared 6 bases from V and 3 bases from J, leaving 15 bases between. CDR1 and CDR2 (germline): LGHNT, FRNRAP. The CDR3 is 14 residues long. As DNA, the CDR3 is TGTGCTAGTGGGAACGGAGGCAGCCGCTACGAGCAGTACTTC. Translation gives CASGNGGSRYEQYF.

In this sample, this clonotype turned up many times. This chain links TRBV28 with TRBJ2-7; D possibly corresponds to TRBD1 (5 bases). The CDR3 contains 15 residues. Germline V gene sequence: CDR1 MDHEN, CDR2 SYDVKM. V was cut by 7 bases and J by 4 bases, with 20 bases left in between. The CDR3, as DNA: TGTGCCAGCATTCCCTTGGGAAGGGGTAGGTACGAGCAGTACTTC. Amino acids: CASIPLGRGRYEQYF. Filled out from reference TRBV28 and TRBJ2-7, the complete variable domain reads DVKVTQSSRYLVKRTGEKVFLECVQDMDHENMFWYRQDPGLGLRLIYFSYDVKMKEKGDIPEGYSVSREKKERFSLILESASTNQTSMYLCASIPLGRGRYEQYFGPGTRLTVT.